Each of the 29 T cell receptor beta chains below was sequenced from the same sample in a study of T-cell reconstitution after alpha-beta-depleted transplantation in children. Using unique molecular identifiers, the investigators prepared the TCRbeta library. MiXCR, applied by TCRdb to the PCR reads, yields one record per CDR3 protein. Here the sample spans approximately 99,000 distinct CDR3 sequences, about 6% being singletons. Sequencing was performed on PBMCs, mostly from graft donor cells, taken 360 days after TCRalphabeta/CD19-depleted stem cell transplant. These receptors were collected from a male patient between 2 and 10 years old who had a stem cell transplant for acute lymphoblastic leukemia, so the T cells may come from the graft donor.

This sequence joins TRBV27 and TRBJ1-2, with a weak D call TRBD1 (5 bases). Trimming took off 6 bases at V and 7 bases at J, with 12 bases between the two ends. The CDR3 consists of 12 residues. Per the germline V gene, CDR1 is MNHEY and CDR2 is SMNVEV (reference sequence). The chain's CDR3 is CASSSGLGGYTF. CDR3 sequence (DNA): TGTGCCAGCAGCTCGGGACTAGGTGGCTACACCTTC.

This clonotype was seen at least ten times. The rearrangement uses TRBV12-3 or TRBV12-4 and TRBJ2-7, with D unresolved. The V end was cut by 4 bases, the J end by 7 bases, with 14 bases between. The CDR3 consists of 13 residues. CDR3 loop: CASSSHVAGEQYF. In DNA, the CDR3 is TGTGCCAGCAGTTCCCACGTGGCTGGAGAGCAGTACTTC.

Many counts were recorded for this clonotype. The chain couples TRBV5-5 to TRBJ1-5; maybe TRBD1 (5 bases). Per germline, CDR1 SGHKS and CDR2 YYEKEE (reference sequence). V shed 3 bases and J shed 4 bases, with 14 bases lying between them. The CDR3 runs to 15 residues. CDR3 residues: CASSWGMGLNQPQHF. CDR3 sequence (DNA): TGTGCCAGCAGCTGGGGGATGGGATTAAATCAGCCCCAGCATTTT.

The CDR3 reads CASSSGTGETEAFF. The CDR3 coding sequence is TGCGCCAGCAGCTCGGGGACAGGAGAGACTGAAGCTTTCTTT. V usage is TRBV5-1 and J usage is TRBJ1-1; TRBD1 aligns across 8 bases. This CDR3 is built from 14 residues. The germline V gene encodes CDR1 SGHRS and CDR2 YFSETQ. V lost 3 bases to trimming and J lost 5 bases; unmatched junction nucleotides: 6.

This rearrangement joins TRBV9 to TRBJ2-1, with D possibly matching TRBD1 (6 bases). Germline V gives CDR1 SGDLS, CDR2 YYNGEE. The CDR3 has 15 residues. The V end lost 2 bases, the J end lost 5 bases, and 14 bases lay between the germline ends. The CDR3 nucleotides are TGTGCCAGCAGCGTTCAGGGGAATGAGAACAATGAGCAGTTCTTC. This codes for CASSVQGNENNEQFF.

Turning to this clonotype: One junction end disagrees with the germline gene, perhaps due to a read error. This sequence joins TRBV3-1 and TRBJ2-5; D remains unclear. Germline assignment: CDR1 LGHDT and CDR2 YNNKEL (reference sequence). The CDR3 runs to 12 residues. The CDR3 reads CPILGGQETQYF. CDR3 bases: TGCCCAATATTGGGCGGTCAAGAGACCCAGTACTTC.

This clonotype was seen a single time. The chain uses TRBV4-2 and TRBJ1-2; D remains unclear. Germline V gene lookup returns CDR1 LGHNA and CDR2 YNFKEQ. This CDR3 comprises 12 residues. V lost 8 bases and J lost 10, with 17 bases in between. CDR3 sequence: CASGPGLAYYTF. In DNA, the CDR3 is TGTGCCAGCGGCCCCGGGCTCGCGTACTACACCTTC.

In this sample, this clonotype turned up many times. The chain carries TRBV4-3 and TRBJ2-7; possibly TRBD1 for D (6 bases). From germline, CDR1 is LGHNA and CDR2 YSLEER. Trimming removed 0 bases from V and 1 base from J, with 10 bases in between. The CDR3 spans 15 residues. CDR3 sequence: CASSQDRGWSYEQYF. The CDR3 DNA sequence: TGCGCCAGCAGCCAAGACAGGGGTTGGTCCTACGAGCAGTACTTC.

This clonotype was observed a few times. J is TRBJ1-5 and V is TRBV20-1; 7 bases map to TRBD1. With 5 bases clipped from V and 3 bases from J, the junction kept 7 bases outside the gene matches. From germline, CDR1 is DFQATT and CDR2 SNEGSKA (reference sequence). The CDR3 sequence is 14 residues long. The CDR3 coding sequence is TGCAGTGCTGGATTGGGACAGTTCAATCAGCCCCAGCATTTT. Translated: CSAGLGQFNQPQHF.

The chain couples TRBV28 to TRBJ2-3; 11 nucleotides match TRBD1. The germline CDR1 and CDR2 sequences are MDHEN and SYDVKM. This CDR3 is built from 17 residues. Trimming removed 6 bases from V and 0 bases from J; junction bases left unmatched: 8. CDR3 DNA: TGTGCCAGCAGCCGGACAGGGGGCGCGATCAGCACAGATACGCAGTATTTT. It translates to CASSRTGGAISTDTQYF.

This clonotype was counted many times. The V call is TRBV9, the J call TRBJ2-2; a weak D match, TRBD2 (5 bases). The CDR3 totals 15 residues. CDR1 is SGDLS, CDR2 YYNGEE, per germline. Trimming took off 0 bases at V and 6 bases at J, with 12 bases between the two ends. The chain's CDR3 is CASSVGASRAGELFF. The CDR3 DNA follows: TGTGCCAGCAGCGTAGGAGCCTCGAGGGCCGGGGAGCTGTTTTTT. Full variable domain (remainder filled in from reference TRBV9 and TRBJ2-2): DSGVTQTPKHLITATGQRVTLRCSPRSGDLSVYWYQQSLDQGLQFLIQYYNGEERAKGNILERFSAQQFPDLHSELNLSSLELGDSALYFCASSVGASRAGELFFGEGSRLTVL.

This clonotype appeared a few times. The chain combines TRBV5-1 with TRBJ2-5; tentatively, D is TRBD1 (5 bases). The germline CDR1 and CDR2 sequences are SGHRS and YFSETQ. The V gene lost 5 bases and the J gene lost 3 bases, with 11 bases spanning the gap. The CDR3 is 13 amino acids. CDR3 DNA sequence: TGCGCCAGCAGATACGACAGTAAAGAGACCCAGTACTTC. Amino acids: CASRYDSKETQYF.

This clonotype appeared many times. CDR3 loop: CASSPKVEVLITGELFF. The CDR3 DNA sequence: TGTGCCAGCAGCCCGAAGGTAGAAGTGCTAATCACCGGGGAGCTGTTTTTT. This rearrangement joins TRBV7-8 to TRBJ2-2; D not certain. Trimming left V 5 bases short and J 4 bases short, with 20 bases between. CDR3 length: 17 residues. Germline CDR1 reads SGHVS; CDR2 reads FQNEAQ.

The rearrangement uses TRBV7-2 and TRBJ1-5; tentative D call: TRBD1 (5 bases). The CDR3 runs 15 residues. Trimming left V 5 bases short and J 2 bases short, with 13 bases between. Per the germline V gene, CDR1 is SGHTA and CDR2 is FQGNSA. The CDR3 protein is CASSQMGERNQPQHF. The DNA of the CDR3 is TGTGCCAGCAGCCAAATGGGGGAACGCAATCAGCCCCAGCATTTT.

This clonotype was detected ten times or more. The rearrangement links TRBV3-1 to TRBJ2-1, with 11 nucleotides matching TRBD2. CDR1 is LGHDT, CDR2 YNNKEL, per germline (reference sequence). This CDR3 comprises 16 residues. V shed 3 bases, J shed 6 bases, and the junction held 7 bases outside the gene matches. The CDR3 spells CASSQGLAGGGNEQFF. Here the CDR3 DNA reads TGTGCCAGCAGCCAGGGCCTAGCGGGGGGAGGCAATGAGCAGTTCTTC.

This clonotype was recorded at least ten times. The rearrangement links TRBV13 to TRBJ1-1, with D possibly TRBD1 on 5 matching bases. The CDR3 has 14 residues. V was shortened by 4 bases and J by 0 bases, with 9 bases between the two germline ends. The V gene's germline CDR1 is PRHDT and CDR2 FYEKMQ (reference sequence). CDR3 loop: CASSSQDMNTEAFF. In DNA form, the CDR3 reads TGTGCCAGCAGCTCCCAGGACATGAACACTGAAGCTTTCTTT.

This clonotype was found a few times. This chain uses TRBV14 with TRBJ2-7; D tentatively reads TRBD1 or TRBD2 (5 bases each). CDR1 is SGHDN, CDR2 FVKESK, per germline. The CDR3 contains 14 residues. Trimming cost V 4 bases and J 5 bases, with 15 bases left between them. Written as DNA, the CDR3 is TGTGCCAGCAGCCCCGGGACCCTAAACCACGAGCAGTACTTC. It specifies CASSPGTLNHEQYF.

The rearrangement uses TRBV10-3 and TRBJ2-7; 8 bases fit TRBD1. The length of the CDR3 is 16 residues. V was clipped by 0 bases and J by 5 bases; unmatched bases: 9. Germline V lookup: CDR1 ENHRY, CDR2 SYGVKD. CDR3: CAISESRSGGTDEQYF. DNA of the CDR3: TGTGCCATCAGTGAGTCGAGATCAGGGGGCACGGACGAGCAGTACTTC.

This clonotype was counted many times. The chain recombines TRBV6-1 with TRBJ2-5, with 7 bases identical to TRBD2. CDR1 is MNHNS and CDR2 is SASEGT in the germline V gene. The V segment lost 2 bases and the J segment 2 bases; nucleotides outside the gene matches: 5. The length of the CDR3 is 15 residues. CDR3 in amino acids: CASSERGDLQETQYF. Here the CDR3 DNA reads TGTGCCAGCAGTGAACGGGGGGACCTTCAAGAGACCCAGTACTTC.

This chain uses TRBV7-9 with TRBJ1-2; maybe TRBD1 (6 bases). Per the germline V gene, CDR1 is SEHNR and CDR2 is FQNEAQ (reference sequence). Deletions cut 8 bases from V and 6 bases from J, with 16 bases between. CDR3 length: 13 residues. CDR3 amino acids: CASLSGQRDGYTF. As DNA, the CDR3 is TGTGCCAGCCTTTCTGGACAGCGGGATGGCTACACCTTC.

This clonotype has only a few counts. V gene TRBV4-1 combines with J gene TRBJ2-7; 7 positions match TRBD2. Germline CDR1 reads MGHRA; CDR2 reads YSYEKL. The CDR3 has 13 residues. Germline trimming cut 4 bases from V and 5 bases from J; bases unmatched to any gene: 5. Written as DNA, the CDR3 is TGCGCCAGCAGCCTAAGACTAGCTCACGAGCAGTACTTC. It yields the protein CASSLRLAHEQYF.

In this sample, this clonotype turned up many times. The chain carries TRBV7-2 and TRBJ2-1, with 7 bases identical to TRBD2. J lost 9 bases, V lost 4 bases, and 9 bases had no gene match. The V gene's germline CDR1 is SGHTA and CDR2 FQGNSA. The CDR3 is 14 residues long. The CDR3 sequence is CASSWGGSRVEQFF. The CDR3 bases are TGTGCCAGCAGCTGGGGGGGGTCTCGCGTTGAGCAGTTCTTC.

The sample holds many counts of this clonotype. The CDR3 DNA sequence: TGTGCCATCAGTTGGACAGACGACGAGCAGTACTTC. It is translated as CAISWTDDEQYF. This chain joins TRBV10-3 and TRBJ2-7, with D perhaps matching TRBD1 (6 bases). The ends were cut back, 5 bases at V and 5 bases at J, with 10 bases in the middle. Germline V gene lookup returns CDR1 ENHRY and CDR2 SYGVKD. The length of the CDR3 is 12 residues.

This clonotype was recorded a few times. The rearrangement links TRBV29-1 to TRBJ1-1; D remains ambiguous. The CDR3 contains 13 residues. V was clipped by 7 bases and J by 0 bases, with 12 bases between them. The germline gives CDR1 SQVTM, CDR2 ANQGSEA. CDR3 DNA sequence: TGCAGCGGAGGAGGAGGGTTGAACACTGAAGCTTTCTTT. Residues: CSGGGGLNTEAFF.

In this sample, this clonotype turned up many times. At one end, the junction sequence differs from germline, possibly due to a read error. The J gene is TRBJ2-5, the V gene TRBV28; TRBD1 is a possible D gene (6 bases). CDR1 and CDR2 from the germline V gene are MDHEN and SYDVKM. The CDR3 loop spans 11 amino acids. The CDR3 nucleotides are TGTGCCAGCAGCACCGACAGGCTGGTGTGCTTC. Its translation is CASSTDRLVCF.

The chain employs TRBV5-1 and TRBJ2-3; 13 bases fit TRBD2. V lost 1 base and J lost 4; bases outside the gene matches: 6. Germline loops: CDR1 SGHRS, CDR2 YFSETQ. This CDR3 region has 17 residues. The CDR3 DNA sequence: TGCGCCAGCAGCTTGTGGGGACTAGCGGGATCGGCAGATACGCAGTATTTT. This codes for CASSLWGLAGSADTQYF.

This clonotype has more than one count but fewer than ten. The V call is TRBV5-1, the J call TRBJ1-5, with D perhaps TRBD1 (6 bases). Germline V gene data show CDR1 as SGHRS and CDR2 as YFSETQ. The CDR3 length is 16 residues. V was cut by 0 bases and J by 8 bases, with 18 bases left in between. The CDR3 DNA reads TGCGCCAGCAGCTTGGAACCCAGAGGGGGATTGGAGCCCCAGCATTTT. Residues: CASSLEPRGGLEPQHF. Full variable domain (remainder filled in from reference TRBV5-1 and TRBJ1-5): KAGVTQTPRYLIKTRGQQVTLSCSPISGHRSVSWYQQTPGQGLQFLFEYFSETQRNKGNFPGRFSGRQFSNSRSEMNVSTLELGDSALYLCASSLEPRGGLEPQHFGDGTRLSIL.

This clonotype was recorded many times. The chain links TRBV20-1 to TRBJ2-5, with a tentative D call TRBD1 (6 bases). The CDR3 has 16 residues. The V end lost 3 bases, the J end lost 2 bases, and 19 bases lay between the germline ends. From germline, CDR1 is DFQATT and CDR2 SNEGSKA (reference sequence). The CDR3 loop reads CSASLVWGTLQETQYF. The CDR3, as DNA: TGCAGTGCTAGCCTAGTCTGGGGGACACTACAAGAGACCCAGTACTTC.

The chain recombines TRBV28 with TRBJ2-4; D is possibly TRBD1 or TRBD2 (5 bases each). Germline V gene sequence: CDR1 MDHEN, CDR2 SYDVKM. The V and J ends lost 3 bases and 1 base respectively, with 25 bases between them. This CDR3 is 20 amino acids long. The CDR3 DNA is TGTGCCAGCAGTTTCCCTCTCCCCGGGACGGATCATCTGGCCAAAAACATTCAGTACTTC. Its translation: CASSFPLPGTDHLAKNIQYF.